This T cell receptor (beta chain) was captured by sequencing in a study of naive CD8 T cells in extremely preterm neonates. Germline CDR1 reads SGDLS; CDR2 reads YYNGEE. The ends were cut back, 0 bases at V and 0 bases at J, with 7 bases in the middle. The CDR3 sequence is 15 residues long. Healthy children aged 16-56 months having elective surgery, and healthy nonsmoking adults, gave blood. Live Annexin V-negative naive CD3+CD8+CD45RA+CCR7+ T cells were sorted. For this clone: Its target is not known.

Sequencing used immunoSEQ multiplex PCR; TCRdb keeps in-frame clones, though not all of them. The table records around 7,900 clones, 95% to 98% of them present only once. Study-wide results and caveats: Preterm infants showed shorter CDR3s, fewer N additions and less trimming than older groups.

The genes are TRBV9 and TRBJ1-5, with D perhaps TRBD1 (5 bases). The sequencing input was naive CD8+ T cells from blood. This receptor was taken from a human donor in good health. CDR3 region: CASSVGGHSNQPQHF. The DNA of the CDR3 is TGTGCCAGCAGCGTAGGAGGACATAGCAATCAGCCCCAGCATTTT.